These T cell receptor beta chains were read from a single sample in a study of blood T cell repertoires in COVID-19. Clones were read by immunoSEQ multiplex PCR, and TCRdb kept only the in-frame ones, dropping some. The sample consists of a few hundred thousand clones, about 86% of them appearing once. The sample was PBMCs or T cells enriched from blood (not recorded which). The receptors were gathered from a woman in her thirties or forties with acute COVID-19. The CDR3 runs from the conserved cysteine through the conserved F or W. A D gene is named only where the DNA matches it firmly. Not every row has a clone size; where given, it reads once, few, many or a size class.

clone size	V gene	D gene	J gene	CDR3 protein	CDR3 DNA
-	TRBV7-8	TRBD2	TRBJ2-1	CASSFWTSGRLDQKSNEQFF	TGTGCCAGCAGCTTTTGGACTAGCGGGAGGCTCGACCAGAAGAGCAATGAGCAGTTCTTC
-	TRBV2	-	TRBJ1-3	CASRVQGLSGNTIYF	TGTGCCAGCAGGGTCCAGGGGTTAAGTGGAAACACCATATATTTT
-	TRBV18	-	TRBJ1-6	CASSPSRNSPLHF	TGTGCCAGCTCCCCTTCGCGTAATTCACCCCTCCACTTT
-	TRBV7-6	-	TRBJ2-6	CASSPQTGANVLTF	TGTGCCAGCAGCCCCCAAACTGGGGCCAACGTCCTGACTTTC
-	TRBV29-1	TRBD1	TRBJ1-2	CSASTGVGYGYTF	TGCAGCGCCTCGACAGGGGTTGGCTATGGCTACACCTTC
-	TRBV28	-	TRBJ1-2	CASSPTVPIGYTF	TGTGCCAGCAGCCCCACAGTCCCCATCGGCTACACCTTC
-	TRBV5-1	TRBD2	TRBJ2-1	CASSWDTSGRSPEQFF	TGCGCCAGCAGCTGGGACACCAGCGGGAGATCCCCTGAGCAGTTCTTC
-	TRBV18	-	TRBJ1-1	CASSPRPGQNTEAFF	TGTGCCAGCTCACCACGACCAGGCCAGAACACTGAAGCTTTCTTT
-	TRBV7-9	TRBD1	TRBJ1-1	CASRRQGNTEAFF	TGTGCCAGCAGAAGACAGGGGAACACTGAAGCTTTCTTT
few	TRBV29-1	-	TRBJ1-2	CSVSGTPWSGYTF	TGCAGCGTGTCCGGGACTCCCTGGAGTGGCTACACCTTC
-	TRBV15	TRBD2	TRBJ2-5	CATSRGPSGSGETQYF	TGTGCCACCAGCAGAGGGCCTAGCGGGAGTGGAGAGACCCAGTACTTC
-	TRBV2	-	TRBJ1-2	CASTRGRIYTF	TGTGCCAGCACCCGTGGTAGAATCTACACCTTC
-	TRBV7-3	-	TRBJ2-3	CASSLIRPTGTQYF	TGTGCCAGCAGCTTAATAAGGCCTACAGGTACGCAGTATTTT
few	TRBV3-1/TRBV3-2	-	TRBJ2-2	CASRNTNTGELFF	TGTGCCAGCAGAAACACGAACACCGGGGAGCTGTTTTTT
-	TRBV30	-	TRBJ2-7	CAWSRRTYEQYF	TGTGCCTGGAGTCGGAGGACCTACGAGCAGTACTTC
-	TRBV5-1	TRBD1	TRBJ1-2	CASRTGTANYGYTF	TGCGCCAGCAGAACCGGGACAGCTAACTATGGCTACACCTTC
-	TRBV18	-	TRBJ2-3	CASSDTSSTDTQYF	TGTGCCAGCTCAGACACCTCTAGCACAGATACGCAGTATTTT
-	TRBV19	-	TRBJ1-4	CASSIQGREKLFF	TGTGCCAGTAGTATACAGGGAAGGGAAAAACTGTTTTTT
-	TRBV15	TRBD2	TRBJ2-1	CATAQTSGFNEQFF	TGTGCCACCGCGCAGACTAGCGGGTTTAATGAGCAGTTCTTC
-	TRBV28	TRBD1	TRBJ2-7	CASSLLNQRQPGTGNYEQYF	TGTGCCAGCAGTTTATTGAATCAAAGACAACCCGGGACAGGGAACTACGAGCAGTACTTC
-	TRBV4-2	-	TRBJ1-5	CASSQGQGLGQPQHF	TGTGCCAGCAGCCAAGGTCAGGGCCTGGGGCAGCCCCAGCATTTT
few	TRBV7-8	-	TRBJ1-5	CASSPQFRGSNQPQHF	TGTGCCAGCAGCCCCCAGTTTCGAGGGAGCAATCAGCCCCAGCATTTT